The 11 T cell receptor beta chains reported below all come from one sample, sequenced in a study of cytomegalovirus exposure and HLA in healthy donors. With 60 Vbeta and 13 Jbeta primers, the PCR was carried out. Clones were sequenced by immunoSEQ multiplex PCR, and TCRdb holds only the in-frame ones, with some missing. The sample comprises 36,000 or so clones, roughly 84% of which are singletons, and about 4% rests with the top ten. Sample: PBMCs. These receptors were taken from a woman younger than 35 in good health and CMV-seronegative.

This clone appeared a few times. CDR3 nucleotides: TGCGCCAGCAGCCCCGGGACCTACAATGAGCAGTTCTTC. Translated: CASSPGTYNEQFF. The chain carries TRBV4-1 and TRBJ2-1; weak D call: TRBD2 (5 bases). Between the trimmed V and J ends, which lost 4 bases and 2 bases, there was a span of 6 bases. The CDR3 extends over 13 amino acids. CDR1 MGHRA and CDR2 YSYEKL come from the germline V gene.

As for this clone: The same CDR3 can be traced to other DNA sequences in this sample. This rearrangement joins TRBV13 to TRBJ1-2, with TRBD1 matching 7 bases. The J segment lost 6 bases and the V segment lost 0 bases, leaving 4 bases of the junction unmatched. Germline CDR1 PRHDT, CDR2 FYEKMQ (reference sequence). The CDR3 totals 14 residues. Written as DNA, the CDR3 is TGTGCCAGCAGCTTAGGAAGGGGGCTGGATGGCTACACCTTC. It encodes CASSLGRGLDGYTF.

The chain joins TRBV4-1 to TRBJ2-5; no definite D call. CDR1 is MGHRA, CDR2 YSYEKL, per germline. The CDR3 loop spans 13 amino acids. The V end lost 3 bases, the J end lost 7 bases, and 12 bases lay between the germline ends. DNA of the CDR3: TGCGCCAGCAGCCATGTAGGTATAGCGACCCAGTACTTC. It is translated as CASSHVGIATQYF.

The chain combines TRBV19 with TRBJ1-2; D not resolved. The germline V gene encodes CDR1 LNHDA and CDR2 SQIVND (reference sequence). The CDR3 sequence is 13 residues long. Trimming stripped 5 bases from V and 2 bases from J, with 9 bases between. CDR3 sequence: CASSLGVNYGYTF. CDR3 coding DNA: TGTGCCAGTAGTCTGGGAGTGAACTATGGCTACACCTTC.

The CDR3 is CASSQVDRQGTEAFF. DNA of the CDR3: TGCGCCAGCAGCCAGGTGGACAGACAGGGCACTGAAGCTTTCTTT. This chain connects TRBV4-1 to TRBJ1-1; 7 positions match TRBD1. Germline assignment: CDR1 MGHRA and CDR2 YSYEKL. Trimming at V came to 3 bases and at J to 4 bases, leaving 8 bases not matched to a gene. This CDR3 region has 15 residues.

V is TRBV27 and J is TRBJ1-2; D unresolved. The germline gives CDR1 MNHEY, CDR2 SMNVEV (reference sequence). This CDR3 spans 15 amino acids. Between the trimmed V and J ends, which lost 6 bases and 5 bases, there was a span of 19 bases. As DNA, the CDR3 is TGTGCCAGCAGCCCCTCTTACGGGAAAGGTTATGGCTACACCTTC. Translation gives CASSPSYGKGYGYTF.

The chain joins TRBV10-2 to TRBJ2-5; the D is unclear. CDR3 length equals 11 residues. Trimming pared 4 bases from V and 5 bases from J, leaving 5 bases between. Germline CDR1 WSHSY, CDR2 SAAADI. The CDR3 loop is CASSVEETQYF. As DNA, the CDR3 is TGCGCCAGCAGTGTTGAGGAGACCCAGTACTTC.

This clone was found once. This sequence joins TRBV27 and TRBJ2-5; TRBD1 might be the D (6 bases). There are 14 residues in the CDR3. The V end was cut by 3 bases, the J end by 5 bases, with 13 bases between. The V gene's germline CDR1 is MNHEY and CDR2 SMNVEV (reference sequence). DNA of the CDR3: TGTGCCAGCAGTTTCTACAGGGCTGGGGAGACCCAGTACTTC. Translated: CASSFYRAGETQYF.

This clone was observed once. This chain uses TRBV12-5 with TRBJ1-5, with 7 positions matching TRBD1. V lost 5 bases and J lost 6; bases outside the gene matches: 10. The CDR3 has 15 residues. Germline V gene sequence: CDR1 LGHNT, CDR2 FRNRAP. The CDR3 DNA reads TGTGCTAGTGGTCCACCCCAGGGGGTCGGTCAGCCCCAGCATTTT. It encodes CASGPPQGVGQPQHF. Full variable domain (outside the CDR3, taken from reference TRBV12-5 and TRBJ1-5): DARVTQTPRHKVTEMGQEVTMRCQPILGHNTVFWYRQTMMQGLELLAYFRNRAPLDDSGMPKDRFSAEMPDATLATLKIQPSEPRDSAVYFCASGPPQGVGQPQHFGDGTRLSIL.

The chain is built from TRBV5-4 and TRBJ2-1; the match to TRBD2 covers 9 bases. The CDR3 runs to 15 residues. The germline gives CDR1 SGHNT, CDR2 YYREEE (reference sequence). The ends lost 5 bases at V and 7 bases at J; junction bases unmatched: 10. CDR3 DNA sequence: TGTGCCAGCAGGGTGGGACTAGCAGACTTTAATGAGCAGTTCTTC. Encoded protein: CASRVGLADFNEQFF.

In this sample, this clone turned up a few times. Written as DNA, the CDR3 is TGTGCCAGCAGCTTTGGGCCAAGCACTGAAGCTTTCTTT. Translating it yields CASSFGPSTEAFF. The chain recombines TRBV11-3 with TRBJ1-1, with D unresolved. The length of the CDR3 is 13 residues. Germline V gene sequence: CDR1 SGHNT, CDR2 YENEEA. V lost 3 bases and J 4 bases, leaving 9 bases between the germline ends.